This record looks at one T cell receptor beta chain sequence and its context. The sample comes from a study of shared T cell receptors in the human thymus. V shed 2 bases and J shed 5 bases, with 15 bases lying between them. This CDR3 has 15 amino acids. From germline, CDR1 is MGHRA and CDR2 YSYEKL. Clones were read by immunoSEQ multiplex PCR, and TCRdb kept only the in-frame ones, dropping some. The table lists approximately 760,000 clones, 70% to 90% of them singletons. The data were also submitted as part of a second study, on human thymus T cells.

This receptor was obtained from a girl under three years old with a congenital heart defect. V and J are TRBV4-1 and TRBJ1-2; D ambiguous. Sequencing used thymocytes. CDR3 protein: CASSQSPGAIYGYTF. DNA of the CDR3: TGCGCCAGCAGCCAATCCCCAGGCGCGATTTATGGCTACACCTTC.